The clone carrying this T cell receptor beta chain was observed many times. Its target is not known. The sample comes from a study of tumor-infiltrating lymphocytes in primary liver carcinoma. The study's findings and limits: The study found tumor-adjacent and tumor-blood pairs overlapped less than tumor region pairs.

Germline DNA was extracted too, while blood RNA derived from unsorted whole blood. Trimming pared 11 bases from V and 1 base from J, leaving 9 bases between. Germline CDR1 and CDR2: MNHEY and SVGEGT. This CDR3 comprises 13 residues. The input was 500 ng total RNA; TCR beta cDNA was made from it with a constant-region primer. Three nested multiplex PCR rounds, a slightly modified ARM-PCR method, built the TCR beta libraries. A C-beta reverse primer was combined with TRBV1-TRBV30 forward primers in the first two PCR rounds, and each round had approximately 10 cycles. Each CDR3 protein gets one entry after TCRdb re-called the multiplex PCR reads with MiXCR. Among 250,000 to 400,000 distinct CDR3 sequences listed, 65% were seen once.

The receptor's source is a man in his forties or fifties with primary liver carcinoma and hepatitis B virus infection. The specimen sequenced was peripheral blood. The chain recombines TRBV6-2 or TRBV6-3 with TRBJ2-6; D perhaps matches TRBD1 (6 bases). As DNA, the CDR3 is TGTGCCTTAGGACAGTCTGGGGCCAACGTCCTGACTTTC. Its translation is CALGQSGANVLTF.